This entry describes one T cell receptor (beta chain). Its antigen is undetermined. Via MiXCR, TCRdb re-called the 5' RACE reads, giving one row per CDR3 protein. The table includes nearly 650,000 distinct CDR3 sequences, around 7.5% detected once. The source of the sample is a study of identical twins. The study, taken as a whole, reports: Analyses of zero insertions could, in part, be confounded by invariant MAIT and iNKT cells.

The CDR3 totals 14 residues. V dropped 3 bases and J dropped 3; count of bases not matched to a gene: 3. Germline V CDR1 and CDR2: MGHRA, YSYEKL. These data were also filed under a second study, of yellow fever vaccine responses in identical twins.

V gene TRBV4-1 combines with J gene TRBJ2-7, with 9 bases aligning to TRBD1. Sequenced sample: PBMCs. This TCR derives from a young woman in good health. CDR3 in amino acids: CASSHEGQGYEQYF. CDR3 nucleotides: TGCGCCAGCAGCCACGAGGGACAGGGCTACGAGCAGTACTTC.